The rows below give T cell receptor beta chains drawn from one sample of a study of blood T cell repertoires in COVID-19. The assay was immunoSEQ multiplex PCR, and TCRdb's table has in-frame clones only and misses some. In the table there are about 120,000 clones, 81% of which are singletons. Sequences were obtained from peripheral blood. The origin of the receptors is a man in his thirties or forties with COVID-19, enrolled during active disease. CDR3s include the opening cysteine and the closing phenylalanine or tryptophan.

TRBV11-3 CASSTGETQYF
TRBV2 CASKGGGETQYF
TRBV7-7 CASSPGTGSQYEQYF
TRBV7-9 CASSLTTGYGYTF
TRBV13 CASSSEGFYEQYF
TRBV13 CASSSGGQGLVF
TRBV5-6 CASTLGTTIKNEKLFF
TRBV6-5 CASSRDTSEQYF
TRBV4-1 CASSQVSVNQPQHF
TRBV6-2/TRBV6-3 CASSTLNGRAVEQFF
TRBV14 CASSQETGDSYEQYF
TRBV27 CASNPTSGRAGTGELFF
TRBV10-3 CAIRDQGNTGELFF
TRBV30 CAWVRDSHEQFF
TRBV30 CAWTPARGLGRNEQFF
TRBV6-5 CASRSQTSGYEQYF
TRBV30 CAWKEGSNQPQHF
TRBV30 CAQRKTTSQGSPLHF
TRBV28 CASSFGRGLGTDTQYF
TRBV20-1 CSASRPLAGVHEQFF
TRBV2 CASSESGPNTGELFF
TRBV19 CASSTQQGISGNTIYF
TRBV12-3/TRBV12-4 CASSFREFNEQFF
TRBV30 CAWEGDGQPQHF